The 13 T cell receptor beta chains in this list originate from one sample, sequenced in a study of T-cell reconstitution after alpha-beta-depleted transplantation in children. TCRbeta library construction was performed incorporating unique molecular identifiers. TCRdb re-derived calls from the PCR reads in MiXCR, one entry per CDR3 protein. The sample includes almost 500,000 distinct CDR3 sequences, around 12% of them seen just once. This specimen consisted of PBMCs from the stem cell graft donor, obtained from the stem cell graft. The origin of the receptors is a human donor who donated a stem cell graft to a child with combined immunodeficiency.

This clonotype has a count of ten or more. The rearrangement joins TRBV27 to TRBJ1-2, with 9 positions matching TRBD1. Germline V gene lookup returns CDR1 MNHEY and CDR2 SMNVEV (reference sequence). This CDR3 region has 15 residues. Losses at the gene ends were 6 bases for V and 6 bases for J; bases not matched to a gene: 11. The CDR3 DNA reads TGTGCCAGCAGCTCTGAGGGACAGGGAGCCAATGGCTACACCTTC. Protein sequence: CASSSEGQGANGYTF.

The chain carries TRBV9 and TRBJ2-7, with D perhaps TRBD2 (6 bases). This CDR3 contains 14 residues. Trimming shortened V by 1 base and J by 7 bases, and 15 bases separated the two germline ends. Germline V CDR1 and CDR2: SGDLS, YYNGEE. CDR3 sequence: CASSVRPSAGEQYF. CDR3 DNA: TGTGCCAGCAGCGTAAGGCCTAGCGCGGGAGAGCAGTACTTC.

This clonotype was seen at least ten times. The chain couples TRBV11-1 to TRBJ2-2; no firm D call. CDR1 is SGHAT and CDR2 is FQDESV in the germline V gene (reference sequence). This CDR3 spans 12 amino acids. V was trimmed by 5 bases and J by 7 bases, leaving 8 bases between them. The CDR3 spells CASSPGNGELFF. For the CDR3, the DNA is TGTGCCAGCAGCCCTGGAAACGGGGAGCTGTTTTTT.

This clonotype was found many times. The chain joins TRBV9 to TRBJ2-7; D may be TRBD1 (6 bases). Germline CDR1 and CDR2: SGDLS and YYNGEE. Trimming left V 3 bases short and J 1 base short, with 11 bases between. The CDR3 has 14 residues. The CDR3 region is CASSGQTGSYEQYF. CDR3 nucleotide sequence: TGTGCCAGCAGCGGCCAGACAGGTTCCTACGAGCAGTACTTC.

This clonotype came up a few times. The chain is built from TRBV10-3 and TRBJ2-1; TRBD1 might be the D (5 bases). V lost 11 bases, J lost 5 bases, and 19 bases lay in between. CDR3 length: 14 amino acids. Germline V gene data show CDR1 as ENHRY and CDR2 as SYGVKD. CDR3 protein: CAVQGGWSHNEQFF. The CDR3 region has the DNA TGTGCCGTCCAGGGCGGCTGGTCCCACAATGAGCAGTTCTTC.

This clonotype showed up many times. The chain is built from TRBV10-3 and TRBJ2-3, with D perhaps TRBD2 (5 bases). The CDR3 covers 14 residues. Germline V gene lookup returns CDR1 ENHRY and CDR2 SYGVKD. V lost 4 bases and J lost 2, with 10 bases in between. The CDR3 DNA reads as TGTGCCATCAGTGGGAAGACTAACACAGATACGCAGTATTTT. Encoded protein: CAISGKTNTDTQYF.

This clonotype appeared a few times. CDR3 nucleotides: TGTGCCAGCAGGGCAGGGGTAATCACTGAAGCTTTCTTT. This translates into CASRAGVITEAFF. The chain has TRBV6-1 and TRBJ1-1; a possible D gene is TRBD1 (6 bases). The CDR3 covers 13 residues. Germline V gives CDR1 MNHNS, CDR2 SASEGT. The V end lost 6 bases, the J end lost 4 bases, and 12 bases lay between the germline ends.

The chain is built from TRBV20-1 and TRBJ2-7; 9 bases line up with TRBD2. Trimming took 0 bases from V and 4 from J; bases not matched to a gene: 16. CDR1 and CDR2 from the germline V gene are DFQATT and SNEGSKA (reference sequence). This CDR3 is 18 amino acids long. The CDR3 spells CSARDSASFSGSGYEQYF. CDR3 in DNA: TGCAGTGCTAGAGACTCAGCCTCCTTTAGCGGGAGTGGGTACGAGCAGTACTTC.

This clonotype was counted between two and nine times. This sequence joins TRBV20-1 and TRBJ2-3; D is perhaps TRBD2 (7 bases). The CDR3 spans 17 residues. The germline CDR1 and CDR2 sequences are DFQATT and SNEGSKA (reference sequence). V lost 1 base, J lost 2 bases, and 19 bases lay in between. The CDR3 here is CSARATGFAGATDTQYF. The DNA for the CDR3 is TGCAGTGCTAGAGCCACGGGTTTCGCGGGGGCCACAGATACGCAGTATTTT.

This clonotype was detected ten times or more. The chain employs TRBV28 and TRBJ2-5; TRBD1 or TRBD2 may be the D gene (7 bases each). The germline V gene has CDR1 MDHEN and CDR2 SYDVKM. Between the trimmed V and J ends, which lost 7 bases and 4 bases, there was a span of 16 bases. CDR3 length: 14 amino acids. The CDR3 loop is CASIRQGGAETQYF. CDR3 sequence (DNA): TGTGCCAGCATTCGTCAGGGGGGGGCAGAGACCCAGTACTTC.

The genes are TRBV2 and TRBJ2-3; a weak D match, TRBD1 (5 bases). The CDR3 is made up of 15 amino acids. V lost 3 bases, J lost 1 base, and 11 bases lay in between. CDR1 and CDR2 (germline): SNHLY, FYNNEI. CDR3 in amino acids: CASSDWGRGTDTQYF. The CDR3 DNA is TGTGCCAGCAGTGACTGGGGCCGGGGCACAGATACGCAGTATTTT.

This clonotype was picked up a small number of times. The V call is TRBV11-2, the J call TRBJ2-7; the match to TRBD1 covers 7 bases. Trimming at V came to 5 bases and at J to 2 bases, leaving 9 bases not matched to a gene. Germline loops: CDR1 SGHAT, CDR2 FQNNGV. CDR3 length: 15 residues. CDR3 residues: CASSHRQGIAYEQYF. The CDR3 bases are TGTGCCAGCAGCCACCGACAGGGAATTGCCTACGAGCAGTACTTC.

This clonotype was recorded a few times. The rearrangement links TRBV10-3 to TRBJ1-1; no clear D. There are 15 residues in the CDR3. The ends were cut back, 3 bases at V and 1 base at J, with 12 bases in the middle. The germline gives CDR1 ENHRY, CDR2 SYGVKD. CDR3 residues: CAISDTGRANTEAFF. The CDR3 bases are TGTGCCATCAGTGATACCGGACGGGCGAACACTGAAGCTTTCTTT.